Listed below are T cell receptor beta chains from one sample, sequenced in a study of breast tumors, draining lymph nodes, adjacent tissues. MiXCR was run by TCRdb on the multiplex PCR reads, yielding one entry per CDR3 protein. Of about 270,000 distinct CDR3 sequences in the sample, over 30% were seen once. The sequenced sample was axillary lymph node tissue. The receptors here all came from a female donor with breast cancer. Some clones in this sample may be carry-over from other donors' samples. Each CDR3 is given with its conserved first and last residue. D genes are given only for firm matches. Clone size appears in some rows only: once, few, many, or a class for an expanded clone.

V gene	J gene	D gene	clone size	CDR3 protein	CDR3 DNA
TRBV7-3	TRBJ2-3	TRBD2	many	CASSLGTSGSLDTQYF	TGTGCCAGCAGCTTGGGGACTAGCGGGAGTCTAGATACGCAGTATTTT
TRBV7-8	TRBJ2-1	TRBD1	many	CASSLAPGQGINEQFF	TGTGCCAGCAGCTTAGCGCCGGGACAGGGGATTAATGAGCAGTTCTTC
TRBV6-6	TRBJ2-1	TRBD1	many	CASSQKTGYEFF	TGTGCCAGCAGCCAAAAGACAGGGTATGAGTTCTTC
TRBV20-1	TRBJ2-7	TRBD2	-	CSANRTSGRYEQYF	TGCAGTGCTAACCGGACTAGCGGGAGATACGAGCAGTACTTC
TRBV9	TRBJ1-5	-	many	CASSVGGPGSNQPQHF	TGTGCCAGCAGCGTAGGAGGGCCCGGAAGCAATCAGCCCCAGCATTTT
TRBV5-1	TRBJ2-7	TRBD2	few	CASSLGPGLGDYEQYF	TGCGCCAGCAGCTTGGGGCCGGGACTAGGGGATTACGAGCAGTACTTC
TRBV28	TRBJ2-7	TRBD1	once	CASSLEGATGLKQYF	TGTGCCAGCAGTTTAGAGGGGGCGACAGGCCTAAAGCAGTACTTC
TRBV28	TRBJ1-2	-	-	CASSLTGKVGDGYTF	TGTGCCAGCAGTTTAACAGGGAAGGTTGGCGATGGCTACACCTTC
TRBV30	TRBJ1-2	TRBD1	many	CAWTITGETNYGYTF	TGTGCCTGGACTATCACAGGGGAGACGAACTATGGCTACACCTTC
TRBV5-1	TRBJ2-7	TRBD2	many	CASSLALGPREGGYEQYF	TGCGCCAGCAGCTTGGCCTTAGGTCCGCGGGAGGGTGGTTACGAGCAGTACTTC
TRBV18	TRBJ2-7	TRBD2	-	CASSPGLGKIYEQYF	TGTGCCAGCTCACCGGGACTAGGCAAGATTTACGAGCAGTACTTC
TRBV6-1	TRBJ1-1	-	-	CASKGVGLNTEAFF	TGTGCCAGCAAGGGGGTTGGGCTGAACACTGAAGCTTTCTTT
TRBV12-3/TRBV12-4	TRBJ2-5	TRBD2	many	CASSLPGGRDGETQYF	TGTGCCAGCAGTTTACCCGGCGGGAGAGACGGGGAGACCCAGTACTTC
TRBV5-1	TRBJ2-5	-	many	CASSPRTTETQYF	TGCGCCAGCAGCCCGAGGACTACCGAGACCCAGTACTTC
TRBV25-1	TRBJ1-5	TRBD1	many	CASSETGGQPQHF	TGTGCCAGCAGTGAGACAGGGGGTCAGCCCCAGCATTTT
TRBV19	TRBJ2-1	-	many	CAAYAGVGSGGSYNEQFF	TGTGCCGCCTACGCAGGGGTTGGGTCTGGGGGTTCCTACAATGAGCAGTTCTTC
TRBV20-1	TRBJ2-3	TRBD2	-	CSAMGLAGGYTDTQYF	TGCAGTGCAATGGGACTAGCGGGAGGGTACACAGATACGCAGTATTTT
TRBV3-1	TRBJ2-3	TRBD2	-	CASSPLAGERTDTQYF	TGTGCCAGCAGCCCTCTGGCGGGAGAGAGGACAGATACGCAGTATTTT
TRBV29-1	TRBJ2-7	-	many	CSVVSGTNYEQYF	TGCAGCGTTGTCTCCGGGACCAACTACGAGCAGTACTTC
TRBV29-1	TRBJ1-3	-	-	CSVAQGDRGYTIYF	TGCAGCGTTGCGCAGGGAGACCGTGGCTACACCATATATTTT
TRBV11-2	TRBJ2-7	-	many	CASSLRTSYEQYF	TGTGCCAGCAGCTTACGGACGTCCTACGAGCAGTACTTC